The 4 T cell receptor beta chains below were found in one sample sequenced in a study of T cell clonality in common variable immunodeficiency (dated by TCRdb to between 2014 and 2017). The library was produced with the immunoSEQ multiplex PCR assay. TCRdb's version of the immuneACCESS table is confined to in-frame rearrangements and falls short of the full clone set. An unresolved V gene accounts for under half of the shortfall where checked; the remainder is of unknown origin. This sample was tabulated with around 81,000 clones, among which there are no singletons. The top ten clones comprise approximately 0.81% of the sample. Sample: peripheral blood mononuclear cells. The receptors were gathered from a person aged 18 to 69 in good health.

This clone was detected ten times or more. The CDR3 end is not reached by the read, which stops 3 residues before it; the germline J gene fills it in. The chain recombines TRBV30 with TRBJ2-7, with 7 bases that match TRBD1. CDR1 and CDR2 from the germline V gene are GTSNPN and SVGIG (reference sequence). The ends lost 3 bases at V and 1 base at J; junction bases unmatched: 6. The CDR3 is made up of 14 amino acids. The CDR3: CAWRGDSDSYEQYF. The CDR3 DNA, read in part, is TGTGCCTGGAGGGGGGACAGCGATTCCTACGAG.

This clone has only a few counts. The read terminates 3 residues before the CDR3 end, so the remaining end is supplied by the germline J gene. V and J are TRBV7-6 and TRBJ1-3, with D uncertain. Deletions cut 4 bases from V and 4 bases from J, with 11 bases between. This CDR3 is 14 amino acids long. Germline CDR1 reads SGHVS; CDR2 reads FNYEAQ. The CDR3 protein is CASSSHPGGNTIYF. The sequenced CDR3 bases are TGTGCCAGCAGCTCCCACCCGGGGGGAAACACC.

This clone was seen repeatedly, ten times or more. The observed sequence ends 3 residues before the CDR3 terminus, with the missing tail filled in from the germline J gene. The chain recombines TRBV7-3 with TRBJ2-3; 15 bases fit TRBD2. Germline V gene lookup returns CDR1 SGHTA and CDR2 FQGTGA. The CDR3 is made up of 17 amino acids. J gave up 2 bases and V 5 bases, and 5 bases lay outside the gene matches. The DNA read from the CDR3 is TGTGCCAGCAGCGTTGGACTAGCGGGAGGGCTCACAGATACG. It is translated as CASSVGLAGGLTDT. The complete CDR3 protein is CASSVGLAGGLTDTQYF.

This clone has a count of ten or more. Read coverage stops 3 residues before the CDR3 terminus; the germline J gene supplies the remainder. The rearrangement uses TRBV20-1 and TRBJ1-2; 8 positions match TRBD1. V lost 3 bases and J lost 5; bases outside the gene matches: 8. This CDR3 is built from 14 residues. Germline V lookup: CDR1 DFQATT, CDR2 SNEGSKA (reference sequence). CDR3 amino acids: CSARPQGAGYGYTF. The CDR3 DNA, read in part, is TGCAGTGCTAGGCCTCAGGGGGCGGGGTATGGC.